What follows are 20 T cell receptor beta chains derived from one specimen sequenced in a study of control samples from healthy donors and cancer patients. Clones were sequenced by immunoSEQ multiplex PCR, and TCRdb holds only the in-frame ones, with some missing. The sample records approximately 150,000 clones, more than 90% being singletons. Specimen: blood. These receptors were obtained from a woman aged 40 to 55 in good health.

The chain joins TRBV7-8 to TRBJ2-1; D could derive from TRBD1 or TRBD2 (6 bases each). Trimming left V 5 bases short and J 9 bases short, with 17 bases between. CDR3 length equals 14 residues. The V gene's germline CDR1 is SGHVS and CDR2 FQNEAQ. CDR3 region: CASSPTAGGGEQFF. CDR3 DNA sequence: TGTGCCAGCAGCCCTACGGCAGGAGGGGGTGAGCAGTTCTTC.

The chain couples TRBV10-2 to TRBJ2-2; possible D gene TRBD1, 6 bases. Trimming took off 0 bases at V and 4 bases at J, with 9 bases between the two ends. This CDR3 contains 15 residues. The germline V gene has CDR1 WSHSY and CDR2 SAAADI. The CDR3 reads CASSESTGSTGELFF. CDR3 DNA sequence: TGCGCCAGCAGTGAGTCGACAGGCTCCACCGGGGAGCTGTTTTTT.

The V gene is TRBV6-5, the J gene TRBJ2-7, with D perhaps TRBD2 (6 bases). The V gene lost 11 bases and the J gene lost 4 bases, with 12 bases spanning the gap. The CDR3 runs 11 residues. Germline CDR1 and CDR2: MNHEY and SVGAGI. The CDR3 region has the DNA TGTGCCTCCCGCGGAGGGTACGAGCAGTACTTC. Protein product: CASRGGYEQYF.

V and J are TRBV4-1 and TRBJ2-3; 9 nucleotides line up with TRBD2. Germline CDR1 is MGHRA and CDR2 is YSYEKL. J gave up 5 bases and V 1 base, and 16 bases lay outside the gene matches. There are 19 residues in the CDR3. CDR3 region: CASSQGPGYGGGGEDTQYF. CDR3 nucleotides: TGCGCCAGCAGCCAAGGGCCCGGCTACGGCGGGGGGGGTGAAGATACGCAGTATTTT.

Here the CDR3 reads CASNIKNTEAFF. The CDR3 nucleotides are TGTGCCAGCAATATCAAGAACACTGAAGCTTTCTTT. J is TRBJ1-1 and V is TRBV6-5; D not resolved. V shed 7 bases and J shed 1 base, with 7 bases lying between them. Germline assignment: CDR1 MNHEY and CDR2 SVGAGI. This CDR3 comprises 12 residues.

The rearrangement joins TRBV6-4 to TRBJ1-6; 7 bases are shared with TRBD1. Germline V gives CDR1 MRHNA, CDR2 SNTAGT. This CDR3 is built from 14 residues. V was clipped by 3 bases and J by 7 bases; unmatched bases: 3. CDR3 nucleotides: TGTGCCAGCAGTGAAGAACAGGGGAATTCACCCCTCCACTTT. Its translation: CASSEEQGNSPLHF.

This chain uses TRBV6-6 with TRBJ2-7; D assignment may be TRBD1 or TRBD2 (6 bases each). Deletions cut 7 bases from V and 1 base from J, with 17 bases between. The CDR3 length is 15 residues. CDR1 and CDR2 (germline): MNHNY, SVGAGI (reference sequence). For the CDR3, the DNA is TGTGCCAGCACTCTAACCATAGGGGGGTCCTACGAGCAGTACTTC. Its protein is CASTLTIGGSYEQYF.

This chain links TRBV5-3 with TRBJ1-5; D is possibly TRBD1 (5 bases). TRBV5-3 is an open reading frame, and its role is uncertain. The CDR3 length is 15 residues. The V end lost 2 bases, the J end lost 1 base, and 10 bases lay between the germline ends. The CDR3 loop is CARSFGTGSNQPQHF. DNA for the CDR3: TGTGCCAGAAGCTTCGGGACCGGGAGCAATCAGCCCCAGCATTTT.

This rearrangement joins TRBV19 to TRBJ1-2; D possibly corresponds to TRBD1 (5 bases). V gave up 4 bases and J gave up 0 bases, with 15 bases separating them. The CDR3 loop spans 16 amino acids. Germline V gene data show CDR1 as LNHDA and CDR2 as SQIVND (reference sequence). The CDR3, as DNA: TGTGCCAGTAGTACCGTTCAGGGATCTCCTAACTATGGCTACACCTTC. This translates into CASSTVQGSPNYGYTF.

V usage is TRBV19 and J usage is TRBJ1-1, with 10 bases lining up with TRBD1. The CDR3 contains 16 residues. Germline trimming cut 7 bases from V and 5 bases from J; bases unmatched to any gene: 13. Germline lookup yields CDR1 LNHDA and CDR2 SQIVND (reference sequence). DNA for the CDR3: TGTGCCAGTAAGGCGGGGACAGGGGCTTCGGGGACTGAAGCTTTCTTT. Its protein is CASKAGTGASGTEAFF.

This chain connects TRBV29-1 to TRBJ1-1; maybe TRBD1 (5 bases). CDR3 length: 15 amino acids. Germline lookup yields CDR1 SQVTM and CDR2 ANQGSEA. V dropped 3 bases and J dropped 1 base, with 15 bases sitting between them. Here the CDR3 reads CSVDRAGLANTEAFF. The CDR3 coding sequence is TGCAGCGTTGATCGGGCAGGGCTCGCGAACACTGAAGCTTTCTTT.

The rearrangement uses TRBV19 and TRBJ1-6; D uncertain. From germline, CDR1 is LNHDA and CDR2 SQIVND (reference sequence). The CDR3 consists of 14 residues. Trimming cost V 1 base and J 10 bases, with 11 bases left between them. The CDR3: CASSIVGVPSPLHF. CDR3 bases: TGTGCCAGTAGTATAGTCGGGGTTCCCTCACCCCTCCACTTT.

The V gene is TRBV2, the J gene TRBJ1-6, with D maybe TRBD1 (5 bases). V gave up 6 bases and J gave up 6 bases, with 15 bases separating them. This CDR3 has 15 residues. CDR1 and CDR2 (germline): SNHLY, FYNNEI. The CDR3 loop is CASRASDTANSPLHF. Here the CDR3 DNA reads TGTGCCAGCAGGGCCTCGGACACGGCTAATTCACCCCTCCACTTT.

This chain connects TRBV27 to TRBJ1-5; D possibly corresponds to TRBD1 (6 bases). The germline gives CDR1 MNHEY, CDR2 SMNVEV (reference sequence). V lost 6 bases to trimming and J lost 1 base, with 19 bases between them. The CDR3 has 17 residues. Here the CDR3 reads CASRKKGDTLSNQPQHF. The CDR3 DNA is TGTGCCAGCAGAAAGAAAGGGGACACCTTAAGCAATCAGCCCCAGCATTTT.

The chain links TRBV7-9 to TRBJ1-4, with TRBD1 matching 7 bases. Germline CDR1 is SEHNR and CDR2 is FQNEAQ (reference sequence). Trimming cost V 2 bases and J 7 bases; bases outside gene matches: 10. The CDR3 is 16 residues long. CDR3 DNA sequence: TGTGCCAGCAGCTTAAGTTGGAGGGGGCTAGGTGAAAAACTGTTTTTT. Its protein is CASSLSWRGLGEKLFF.

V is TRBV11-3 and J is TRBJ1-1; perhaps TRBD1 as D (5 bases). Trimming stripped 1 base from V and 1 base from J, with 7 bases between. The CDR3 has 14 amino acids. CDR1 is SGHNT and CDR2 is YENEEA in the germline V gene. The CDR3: CASSLGGANTEAFF. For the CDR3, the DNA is TGTGCCAGCAGCTTAGGGGGCGCGAACACTGAAGCTTTCTTT.

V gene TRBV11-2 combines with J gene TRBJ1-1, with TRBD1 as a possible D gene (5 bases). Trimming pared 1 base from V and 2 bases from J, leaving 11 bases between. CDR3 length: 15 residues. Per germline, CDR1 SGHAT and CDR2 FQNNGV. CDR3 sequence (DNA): TGTGCCAGCAGCTTAGGGGGCAGACATAACACTGAAGCTTTCTTT. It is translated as CASSLGGRHNTEAFF.

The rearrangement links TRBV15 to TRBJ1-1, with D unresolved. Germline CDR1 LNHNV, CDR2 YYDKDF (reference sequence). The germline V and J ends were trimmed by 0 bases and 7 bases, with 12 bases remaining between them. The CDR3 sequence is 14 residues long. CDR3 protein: CATSRDLQADEAFF. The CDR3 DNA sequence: TGTGCCACCAGCAGAGATCTCCAGGCTGATGAAGCTTTCTTT.

CDR3 protein: CASSSATGPLGEQYF. The CDR3 DNA reads as TGCGCCAGCAGCTCGGCGACAGGCCCTTTAGGGGAGCAGTACTTC. The chain has TRBV5-1 and TRBJ2-7, with D possibly being TRBD1 (6 bases). The CDR3 spans 15 residues. Trimming removed 3 bases from V and 7 bases from J, with 20 bases in between. Germline CDR1 SGHRS, CDR2 YFSETQ.

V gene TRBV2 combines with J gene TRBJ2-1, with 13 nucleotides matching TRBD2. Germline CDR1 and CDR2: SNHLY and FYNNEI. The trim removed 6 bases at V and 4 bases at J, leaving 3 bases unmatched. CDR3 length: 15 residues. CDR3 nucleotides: TGTGCCAGCAGGGGACTAGCGGGGCATTACAATGAGCAGTTCTTC. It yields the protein CASRGLAGHYNEQFF.